This T cell receptor (beta chain) was identified in a study of cytomegalovirus exposure and HLA in healthy donors. As for the study in general: According to later analysis, the same platform produced the roughly 120 validation and about 700 first-cohort repertoires. Findings of the study overall: The finding came from a later analysis; first-cohort TCR clusters tended to co-occur in the 130 or so validation repertoires.

On this clone: Its specificity is unknown.

Data came from immunoSEQ multiplex PCR; TCRdb stores just in-frame clones and leaves some out. The sample has roughly 130,000 clones, roughly 90% seen once. Trimming stripped 4 bases from V and 3 bases from J, with 8 bases between. Germline V gives CDR1 SGDLS, CDR2 YYNGEE. The CDR3 extends over 12 amino acids. The chain uses TRBV9 and TRBJ2-7, with D tentatively TRBD2 (6 bases). Sequencing used PBMCs. This receptor was identified in a man aged 25 to 40 in good health and CMV-seronegative. The CDR3 nucleotides read TGTGCCAGCAGCCGGGAGAACTACGAGCAGTACTTC. Translating gives CASSRENYEQYF.